A selection of T cell receptor beta chains follows, all from one sample in a study of brain T cells in children with intractable seizures. Some clones are missing from TCRdb's copy, which holds only in-frame ones; the method was immunoSEQ multiplex PCR. The table lists just under 65,000 clones, around 95% of them singletons. The input for sequencing was peripheral blood, taken at surgery. These receptors came from a boy under three years old with focal cortical dysplasia and intractable seizures. CDR3s include the opening cysteine and the closing phenylalanine or tryptophan. The D gene is left open where the match is weak. Only part of the rows carry a size: once, few, many, or a class if the clone is expanded.

size,D,V,J,DNA,CDR3
-,TRBD1,TRBV30,TRBJ1-1,TGTGCCTGGAGTGTACAGGGGGCGAACACTGAAGCTTTCTTT,CAWSVQGANTEAFF
-,TRBD1,TRBV27,TRBJ2-5,TGTGCCAGCAGAGGGAGGACGACAGGGGTACAGACCCAGTACTTC,CASRGRTTGVQTQYF
-,-,TRBV6-2/TRBV6-3,TRBJ2-7,TGTGCCAGCAGTCGGCAAATCGAGCAGTACTTC,CASSRQIEQYF
-,-,TRBV6-5,TRBJ1-3,TGTGCCGGCAGGGATGACTCTGGAAACACCATATATTTT,CAGRDDSGNTIYF
-,-,TRBV3-1/TRBV3-2,TRBJ1-5,TGTGCCAGCAGCGACAGTAGCAATCAGCCCCAGCATTTT,CASSDSSNQPQHF
-,TRBD1,TRBV6-1,TRBJ1-5,TGTGCCAGCAGAGAACACCAGGGGGCCCTTAGCAATCAGCCCCAGCATTTT,CASREHQGALSNQPQHF
-,TRBD1,TRBV18,TRBJ1-5,TGTGCCAGCTCACCCGTGACAGGGGCAGTCTTTTGGCCCCAGCATTTT,CASSPVTGAVFWPQHF
-,TRBD2,TRBV7-2,TRBJ2-3,TGTGCCAGCAGCCGTCGGACTAGCGGGAGGAGCACAGATACGCAGTATTTT,CASSRRTSGRSTDTQYF
-,-,TRBV5-5,TRBJ1-1,TGTGCCAGCAGCTTGGGGACAGCCCTAACCATGAACACTGAAGCTTTCTTT,CASSLGTALTMNTEAFF
-,TRBD2,TRBV2,TRBJ2-3,TGTGCCAGCAATGGACGGACTAGCGGGGGCACAGATACGCAGTATTTT,CASNGRTSGGTDTQYF
-,TRBD1,TRBV6-1,TRBJ2-5,TGTGCCAGCAGTGAAAAATGGGACAGGATGTTGGGGGAGACCCAGTACTTC,CASSEKWDRMLGETQYF
-,-,TRBV4-2,TRBJ2-3,TGTGCCAGCAGCCAAGATCCTAGCCTTAGCACAGATACGCAGTATTTT,CASSQDPSLSTDTQYF
once,-,TRBV6-5,TRBJ2-6,TGTGCCAGCACACAGGTGTGGGGGGCCAACGTCCTGACTTTC,CASTQVWGANVLTF
-,-,TRBV5-1,TRBJ2-4,TGCGCCAGCAGCTTGGCTGGGGGTGTCATTCAGTACTTC,CASSLAGGVIQYF
-,TRBD2,TRBV3-1/TRBV3-2,TRBJ2-3,TGTGCCAGCAGCCAAGGCTTAGCGGGGGCAGATACGCAGTATTTT,CASSQGLAGADTQYF